This T cell receptor beta chain emerged from a study of Ad26.COV2.S vaccination and SARS-CoV-2 variants (dated by TCRdb to about 2021). Looking at the study overall: Vaccine-arm donors were drawn from COV1001, a multicentre, randomized, double-blind, placebo-controlled phase I-IIa trial of Ad26.COV2.S in healthy adults. A total of some 30 samples were included in the TCR-sequenced set, comprising some 20 Ad26.COV2.S vaccine recipients, 5 placebo recipients and 8 SARS-CoV-2 convalescent individuals. TCRbeta repertoire sequencing was used to assess the specificity and breadth of SARS-CoV-2-reactive T cell receptors after Ad26.COV2.S vaccination. Participants in the trial were split at random into five groups of five each, receiving low-dose or high-dose Ad26.COV2.S once or twice, or else placebo on both occasions. Ad26.COV2.S was given intramuscularly at 5x10^10 or 1x10^11 viral particles, as a single shot or as two shots 56 days apart. Throughout the experiments and outcome assessment, investigators stayed blinded to trial group allocation.

This clone was seen just once. What this receptor recognizes is not known. Base-call qualities are not available, and no considerably larger clone is one nucleotide away. According to the germline V gene (reference sequence), CDR1 reads SGHNT and CDR2 reads YYREEE. Trimming accounts for 4 bases at V and 5 bases at J, while the number of junction bases matched to no gene is 9. From the cysteine through the phenylalanine, the CDR3 covers 15 amino acids. Only the CDR3 DNA stays, 45 bases, in frame from base 1. According to the study, the label for this sample's treatment or condition signals: over 15 received Ad26.COV2.S at low or high dose, single or two shots; about 5 received placebo; per-sample allocation not given. For vaccine and placebo recipients, the sequenced repertoires came from samples collected on day 63 after the first injection. Between 29 July and 7 August 2020, Cohort 1b enrolled some 25 adults aged 18-55 years at one site in Boston, USA. Ad26.COV2.S was a replication-incompetent adenovirus type 26 vector expressing a prefusion-stabilized SARS-CoV-2 spike protein from the original Wuhan strain.

The immunoSEQ Assay was used to sequence TCRbeta CDR3 regions. After extraction, genomic DNA underwent amplification by bias-controlled multiplex PCR, followed by high-throughput sequencing. The source study handled its data this way. Collapsing and filtering of sequences were performed to quantify the absolute abundance of each unique TCRbeta CDR3 region. T cell fraction was estimated by normalizing TCRbeta template counts to usable DNA, with usable DNA measured through amplification of reference genes found in all nucleated cells. Repertoire TCRs were annotated as SARS-CoV-2-specific by exact matching of V gene, CDR3 amino acid sequence and J gene to a known reactive TCR set. MIRA supplied the reference SARS-CoV-2 TCR set, which was filtered for enrichment in COVID-19-positive ImmuneCODE repertoires so that public or cross-reactive TCRs were removed. Using the MIRA antigens, annotated TCRs were further analysed by specific ORF or by position within an ORF. Depth was the summed frequency of annotated unique rearrangements, while breadth was defined as annotated unique rearrangements over total unique productive rearrangements. Two-sided Wilcoxon rank-sum tests were applied when comparing TCR breadth between groups. What TCRdb holds here is the immuneACCESS table cut down to in-frame rearrangements. Part of the clones is not present; checked against another copy, under half of the missing clones reflect an unresolved V gene, and the others are unexplained. Clone size and the V and J calls come from that table; the DNA yielded D and trimming. This sample comprises approximately 460,000 clones, roughly nine tenths of them detected only once. The leading ten clones occupy approximately 1.7% of the sample.

Paper-wide results and their limitations: After vaccination, substantial breadth of spike-specific CD8+ and CD4+ T cell responses was reported. According to the authors, total T cell responses may have been underestimated by the TCR breadth and depth analyses. Vaccine and placebo recipients had similar non-spike TCR breadth, a finding consistent with the vaccine containing only spike. Higher spike-specific TCR breadth was observed in Ad26.COV2.S recipients than in placebo recipients (P = 0.0014). Comparing responses between vaccine doses or regimens was not something the study was powered to do.

The sequence links TRBV5-4 to TRBJ2-5; 9 of the junction bases match TRBD1. The clonotype originates from a person between 18 and 59 years old who received the Ad26.COV2.S COVID-19 vaccine or a placebo. The source material was peripheral blood, sampled in a trial of Ad26.COV2.S vaccine versus placebo. The bases read TGTGCCAGCAGCGTTGCCGGGACAGGGTGGGAGACCCAGTACTTC. This sequence encodes CASSVAGTGWETQYF.